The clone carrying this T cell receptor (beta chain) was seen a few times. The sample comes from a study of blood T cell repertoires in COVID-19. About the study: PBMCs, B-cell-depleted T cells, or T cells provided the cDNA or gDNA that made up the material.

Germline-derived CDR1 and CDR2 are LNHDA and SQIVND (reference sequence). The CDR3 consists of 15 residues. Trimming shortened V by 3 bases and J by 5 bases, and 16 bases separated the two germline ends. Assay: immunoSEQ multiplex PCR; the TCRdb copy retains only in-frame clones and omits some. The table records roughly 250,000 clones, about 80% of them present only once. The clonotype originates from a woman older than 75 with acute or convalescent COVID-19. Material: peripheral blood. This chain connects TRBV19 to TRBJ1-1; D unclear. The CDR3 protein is CASSMSGRVRTEAFF. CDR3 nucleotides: TGTGCCAGTAGTATGAGCGGTAGGGTACGGACTGAAGCTTTCTTT. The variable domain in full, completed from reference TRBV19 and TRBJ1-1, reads DGGITQSPKYLFRKEGQNVTLSCEQNLNHDAMYWYRQDPGQGLRLIYYSQIVNDFQKGDIAEGYSVSREKKESFPLTVTSAQKNPTAFYLCASSMSGRVRTEAFFGQGTRLTVV.